This T cell receptor beta chain is drawn from a study of T cells in Graves' hyperthyroidism and ophthalmopathy. This clonotype was recorded at least ten times. Researchers amplified the TCR beta CDR3 regions from RNA transcripts. HTBI primers drove first-round RT-PCR of the TCR CDR3. TCRdb reanalysed the multiplex PCR reads using MiXCR and keeps one entry per CDR3 protein. The table has about 380,000 distinct CDR3 sequences, roughly 13% seen once. Germline values: CDR1 SGHTA, CDR2 FQGNSA. The CDR3 length is 15 residues. V lost 5 bases and J lost 6, with 20 bases in between. The receptor comes from a woman aged 55-70 years with Graves' hyperthyroidism. V is TRBV7-2 and J is TRBJ2-7, with D perhaps matching TRBD2 (6 bases). The sequencing input was blood. The CDR3, as DNA: TGTGCCAGCAGCCTTCCCCAGACTAGTCGCGCCGAGCAGTACTTC. It codes for CASSLPQTSRAEQYF.